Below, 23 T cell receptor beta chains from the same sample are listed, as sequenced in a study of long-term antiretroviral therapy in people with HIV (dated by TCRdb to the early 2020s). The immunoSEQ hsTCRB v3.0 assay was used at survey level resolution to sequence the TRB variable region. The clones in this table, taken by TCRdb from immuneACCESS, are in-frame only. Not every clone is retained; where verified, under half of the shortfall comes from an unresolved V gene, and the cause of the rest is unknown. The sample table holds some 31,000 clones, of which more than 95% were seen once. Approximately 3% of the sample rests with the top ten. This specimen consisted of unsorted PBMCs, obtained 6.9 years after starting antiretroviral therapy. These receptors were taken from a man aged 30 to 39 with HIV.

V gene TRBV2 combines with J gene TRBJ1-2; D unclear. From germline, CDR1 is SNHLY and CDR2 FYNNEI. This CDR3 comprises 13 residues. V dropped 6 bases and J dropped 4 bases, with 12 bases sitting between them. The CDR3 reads CASSGDGVYGYTF. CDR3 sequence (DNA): TGTGCCAGCAGCGGGGATGGGGTCTATGGCTACACCTTC.

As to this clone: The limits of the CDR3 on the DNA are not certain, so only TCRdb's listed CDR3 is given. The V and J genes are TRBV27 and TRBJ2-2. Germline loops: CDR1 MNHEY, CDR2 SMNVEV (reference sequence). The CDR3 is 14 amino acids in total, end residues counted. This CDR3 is CASSFGSGRGELFF.

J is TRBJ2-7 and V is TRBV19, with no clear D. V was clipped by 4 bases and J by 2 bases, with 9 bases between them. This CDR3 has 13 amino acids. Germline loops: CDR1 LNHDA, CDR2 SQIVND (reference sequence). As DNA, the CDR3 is TGTGCCAGTAGTACTAGACCGGCCTACGAGCAGTACTTC. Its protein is CASSTRPAYEQYF.

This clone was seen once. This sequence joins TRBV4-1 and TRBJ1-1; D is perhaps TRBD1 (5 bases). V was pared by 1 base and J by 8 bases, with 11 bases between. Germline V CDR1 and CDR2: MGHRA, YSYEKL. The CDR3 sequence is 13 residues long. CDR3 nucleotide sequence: TGCGCCAGCAGCCAAGCCTCAGGGTTAGAAGCTTTCTTT. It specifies CASSQASGLEAFF.

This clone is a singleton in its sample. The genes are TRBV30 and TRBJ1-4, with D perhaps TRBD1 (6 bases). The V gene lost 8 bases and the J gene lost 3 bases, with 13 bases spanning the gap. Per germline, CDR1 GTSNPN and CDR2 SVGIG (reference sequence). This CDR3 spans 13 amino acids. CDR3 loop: CAHRASANEKLFF. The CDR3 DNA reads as TGTGCCCACAGGGCATCAGCTAATGAAAAACTGTTTTTT.

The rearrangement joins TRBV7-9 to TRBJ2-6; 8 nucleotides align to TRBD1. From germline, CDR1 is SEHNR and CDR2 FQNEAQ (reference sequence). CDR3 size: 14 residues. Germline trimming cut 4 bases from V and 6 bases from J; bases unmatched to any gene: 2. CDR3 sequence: CASSSDRAANVLTF. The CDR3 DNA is TGTGCCAGCAGCTCGGACAGGGCGGCCAACGTCCTGACTTTC.

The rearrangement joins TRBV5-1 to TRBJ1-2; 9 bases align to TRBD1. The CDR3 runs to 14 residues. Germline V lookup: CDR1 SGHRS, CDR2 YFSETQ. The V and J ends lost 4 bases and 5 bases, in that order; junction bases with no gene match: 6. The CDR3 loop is CASSPGQGDYGYTF. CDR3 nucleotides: TGCGCCAGCAGCCCGGGACAGGGAGATTATGGCTACACCTTC.

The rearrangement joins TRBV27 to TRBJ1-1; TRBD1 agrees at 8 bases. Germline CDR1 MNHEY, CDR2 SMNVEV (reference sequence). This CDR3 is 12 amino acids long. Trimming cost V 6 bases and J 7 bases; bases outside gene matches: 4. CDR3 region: CASSGTGLEAFF. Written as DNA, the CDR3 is TGTGCCAGCAGCGGGACAGGACTTGAAGCTTTCTTT.

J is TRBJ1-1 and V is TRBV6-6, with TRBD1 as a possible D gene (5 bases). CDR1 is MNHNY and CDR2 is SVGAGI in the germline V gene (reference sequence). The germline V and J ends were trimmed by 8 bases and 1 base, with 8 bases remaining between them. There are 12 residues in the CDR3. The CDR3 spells CASGRENTEAFF. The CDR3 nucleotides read TGTGCCAGCGGCAGGGAGAACACTGAAGCTTTCTTT.

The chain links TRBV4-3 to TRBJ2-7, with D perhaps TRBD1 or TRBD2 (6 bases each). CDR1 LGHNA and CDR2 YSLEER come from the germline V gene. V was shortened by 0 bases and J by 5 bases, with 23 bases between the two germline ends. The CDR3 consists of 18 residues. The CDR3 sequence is CASSQDLRRGSGLDEQYF. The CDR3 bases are TGCGCCAGCAGCCAAGATCTTAGGAGGGGGTCAGGTTTGGACGAGCAGTACTTC.

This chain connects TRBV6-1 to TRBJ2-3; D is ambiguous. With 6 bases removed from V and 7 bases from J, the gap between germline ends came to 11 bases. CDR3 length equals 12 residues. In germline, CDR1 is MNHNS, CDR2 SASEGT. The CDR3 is CASRQDWNTQYF. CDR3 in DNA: TGTGCCAGCAGACAAGACTGGAATACGCAGTATTTT.

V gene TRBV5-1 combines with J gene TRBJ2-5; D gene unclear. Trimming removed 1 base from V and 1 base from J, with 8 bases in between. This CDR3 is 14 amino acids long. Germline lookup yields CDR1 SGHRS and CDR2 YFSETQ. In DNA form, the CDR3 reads TGCGCCAGCAGCTTGAGTGGAGTCCAAGAGACCCAGTACTTC. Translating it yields CASSLSGVQETQYF. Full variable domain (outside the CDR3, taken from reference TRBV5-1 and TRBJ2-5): KAGVTQTPRYLIKTRGQQVTLSCSPISGHRSVSWYQQTPGQGLQFLFEYFSETQRNKGNFPGRFSGRQFSNSRSEMNVSTLELGDSALYLCASSLSGVQETQYFGPGTRLLVL.

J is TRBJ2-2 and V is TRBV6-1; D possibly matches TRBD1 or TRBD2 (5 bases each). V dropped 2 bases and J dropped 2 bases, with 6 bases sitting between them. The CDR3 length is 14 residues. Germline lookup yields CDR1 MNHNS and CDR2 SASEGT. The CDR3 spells CASSERGNTGELFF. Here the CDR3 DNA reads TGTGCCAGCAGTGAACGGGGCAACACCGGGGAGCTGTTTTTT.

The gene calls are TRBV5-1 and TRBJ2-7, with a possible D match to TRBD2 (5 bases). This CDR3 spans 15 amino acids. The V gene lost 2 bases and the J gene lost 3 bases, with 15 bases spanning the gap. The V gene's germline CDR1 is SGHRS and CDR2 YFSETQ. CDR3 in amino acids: CASSLALGVNYEQYF. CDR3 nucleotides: TGCGCCAGCAGCTTAGCCCTCGGGGTAAACTACGAGCAGTACTTC. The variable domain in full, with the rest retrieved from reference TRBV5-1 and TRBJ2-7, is KAGVTQTPRYLIKTRGQQVTLSCSPISGHRSVSWYQQTPGQGLQFLFEYFSETQRNKGNFPGRFSGRQFSNSRSEMNVSTLELGDSALYLCASSLALGVNYEQYFGPGTRLTVT.

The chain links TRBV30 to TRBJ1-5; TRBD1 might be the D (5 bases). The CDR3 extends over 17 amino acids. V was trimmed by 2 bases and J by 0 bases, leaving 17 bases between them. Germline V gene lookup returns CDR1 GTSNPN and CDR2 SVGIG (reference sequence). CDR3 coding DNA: TGTGCCTGGAGTTCAGGGAGGGAAATGTTTAGCAATCAGCCCCAGCATTTT. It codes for CAWSSGREMFSNQPQHF. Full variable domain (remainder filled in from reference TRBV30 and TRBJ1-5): SQTIHQWPATLVQPVGSPLSLECTVEGTSNPNLYWYRQAAGRGLQLLFYSVGIGQISSEVPQNLSASRPQDRQFILSSKKLLLSDSGFYLCAWSSGREMFSNQPQHFGDGTRLSIL.

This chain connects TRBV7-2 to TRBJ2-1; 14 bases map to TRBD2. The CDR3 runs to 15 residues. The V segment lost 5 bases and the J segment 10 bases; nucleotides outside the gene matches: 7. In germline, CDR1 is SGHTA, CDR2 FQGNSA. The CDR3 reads CASSLGLAGGAEQFF. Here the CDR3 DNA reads TGTGCCAGCAGCCTCGGACTAGCGGGGGGTGCGGAGCAGTTCTTC.

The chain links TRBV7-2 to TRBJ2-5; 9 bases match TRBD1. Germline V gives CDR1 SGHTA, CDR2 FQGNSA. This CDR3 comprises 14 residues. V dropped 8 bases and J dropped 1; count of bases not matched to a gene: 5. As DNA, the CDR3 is TGTGCCAGCGTACAGGGGGCAGCCCAAGAGACCCAGTACTTC. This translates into CASVQGAAQETQYF. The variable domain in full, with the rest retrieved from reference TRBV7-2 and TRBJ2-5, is GAGVSQSPSNKVTEKGKDVELRCDPISGHTALYWYRQSLGQGLEFLIYFQGNSAPDKSGLPSDRFSAERTGGSVSTLTIQRTQQEDSAVYLCASVQGAAQETQYFGPGTRLLVL.

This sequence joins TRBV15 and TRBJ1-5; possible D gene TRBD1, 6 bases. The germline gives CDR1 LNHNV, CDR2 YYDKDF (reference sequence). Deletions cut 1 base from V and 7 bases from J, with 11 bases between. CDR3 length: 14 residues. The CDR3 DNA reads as TGTGCCACCAGCAGAGCGGGGGGGCACCAGCCCCAGCATTTT. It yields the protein CATSRAGGHQPQHF.

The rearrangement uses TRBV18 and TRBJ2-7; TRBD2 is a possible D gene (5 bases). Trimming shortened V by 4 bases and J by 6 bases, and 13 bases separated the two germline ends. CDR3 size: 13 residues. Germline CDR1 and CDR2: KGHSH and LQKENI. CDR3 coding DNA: TGTGCCAGCTCACGCGAGGACGGGGTCGAGCAGTACTTC. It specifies CASSREDGVEQYF.

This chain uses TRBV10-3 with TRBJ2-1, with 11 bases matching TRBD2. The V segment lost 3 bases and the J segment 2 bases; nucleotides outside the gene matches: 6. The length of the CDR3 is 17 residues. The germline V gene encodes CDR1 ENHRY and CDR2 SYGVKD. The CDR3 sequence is CAISDRASGRPYNEQFF. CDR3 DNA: TGTGCCATCAGTGACAGGGCTAGCGGGAGGCCCTACAATGAGCAGTTCTTC.

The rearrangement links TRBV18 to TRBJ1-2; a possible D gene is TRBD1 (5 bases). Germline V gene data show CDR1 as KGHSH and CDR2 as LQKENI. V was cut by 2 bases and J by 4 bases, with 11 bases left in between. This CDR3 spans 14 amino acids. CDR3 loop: CASSPSGGIYGYTF. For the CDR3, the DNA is TGTGCCAGCTCACCATCGGGGGGTATCTATGGCTACACCTTC.

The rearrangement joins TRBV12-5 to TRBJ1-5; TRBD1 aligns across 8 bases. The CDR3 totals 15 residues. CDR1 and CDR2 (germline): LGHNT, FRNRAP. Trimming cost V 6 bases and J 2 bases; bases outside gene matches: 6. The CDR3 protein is CASGSLTGGNQPQHF. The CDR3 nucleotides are TGTGCTAGTGGCTCCTTGACAGGGGGCAATCAGCCCCAGCATTTT. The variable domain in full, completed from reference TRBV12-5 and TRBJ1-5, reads DARVTQTPRHKVTEMGQEVTMRCQPILGHNTVFWYRQTMMQGLELLAYFRNRAPLDDSGMPKDRFSAEMPDATLATLKIQPSEPRDSAVYFCASGSLTGGNQPQHFGDGTRLSIL.

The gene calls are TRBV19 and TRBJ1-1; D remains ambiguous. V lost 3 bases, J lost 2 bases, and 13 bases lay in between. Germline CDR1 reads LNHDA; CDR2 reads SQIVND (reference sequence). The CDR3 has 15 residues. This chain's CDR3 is CASSIQPGSNTEAFF. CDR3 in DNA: TGTGCCAGTAGTATTCAGCCGGGTAGCAACACTGAAGCTTTCTTT.